This TCR beta chain was sequenced in a study of graft-versus-host responses after intestinal transplantation. Study-wide results and caveats: When patients had graft-donor T cell macrochimerism, their allografts held high graft-versus-host to host-versus-graft clonal ratios.

TCRdb's table, derived via immunoSEQ multiplex PCR, lists solely in-frame clones and lacks some. This sample carries 84,000 or so clones, about four fifths of them seen once, and the ten largest clones take about 0.8%. On this clone: Antigen unknown.

This CDR3 comprises 16 residues. The germline CDR1 and CDR2 sequences are SGHKS and YYEKEE (reference sequence). The trim removed 4 bases at V and 0 bases at J, leaving 7 bases unmatched. The sequenced sample was unstimulated CD4+ T cells sorted from spleen or lymph node cells, obtained before intestinal transplant. This receptor was obtained from a human donor who received an intestinal transplant. V is TRBV5-5 and J is TRBJ2-7; 10 bases match TRBD2. The CDR3 DNA reads as TGTGCCAGCAGCCTCCGAGCGGGAGGGCTCTCCTACGAGCAGTACTTC. It translates to CASSLRAGGLSYEQYF.